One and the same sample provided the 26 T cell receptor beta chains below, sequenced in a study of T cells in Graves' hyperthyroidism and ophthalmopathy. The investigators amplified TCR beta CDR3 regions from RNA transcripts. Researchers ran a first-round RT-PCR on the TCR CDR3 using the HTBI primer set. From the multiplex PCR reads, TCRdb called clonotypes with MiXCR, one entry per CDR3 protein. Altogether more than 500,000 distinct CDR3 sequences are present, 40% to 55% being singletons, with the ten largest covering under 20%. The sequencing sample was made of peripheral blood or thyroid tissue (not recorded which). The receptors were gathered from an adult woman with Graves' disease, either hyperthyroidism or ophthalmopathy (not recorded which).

This CDR3 reads CASSLEDGTEGWQYF. CDR3 DNA sequence: TGCGCCAGCAGCCTGGAAGACGGGACAGAGGGCTGGCAGTACTTC. The genes are TRBV5-1 and TRBJ2-7; the match to TRBD1 covers 7 bases. With 4 bases clipped from V and 9 bases from J, the junction kept 16 bases outside the gene matches. In germline, CDR1 is SGHRS, CDR2 YFSETQ. This CDR3 region has 15 residues.

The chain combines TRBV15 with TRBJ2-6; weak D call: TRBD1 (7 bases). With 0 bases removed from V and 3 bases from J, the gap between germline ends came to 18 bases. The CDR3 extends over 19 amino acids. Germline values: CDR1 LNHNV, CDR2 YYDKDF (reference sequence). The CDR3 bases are TGTGCCACCAGCAGAGATGGGCCTAGCGACAGGGATGGGGCCAACGTCCTGACTTTC. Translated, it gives CATSRDGPSDRDGANVLTF. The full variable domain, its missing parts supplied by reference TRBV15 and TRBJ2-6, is DAMVIQNPRYQVTQFGKPVTLSCSQTLNHNVMYWYQQKSSQAPKLLFHYYDKDFNNEADTPDNFQSRRPNTSFCFLDIRSPGLGDTAMYLCATSRDGPSDRDGANVLTFGAGSRLTVL.

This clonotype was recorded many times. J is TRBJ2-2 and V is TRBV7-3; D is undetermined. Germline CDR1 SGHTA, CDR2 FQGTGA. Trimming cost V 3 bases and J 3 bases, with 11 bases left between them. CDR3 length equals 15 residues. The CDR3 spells CASSFGDSYTGELFF. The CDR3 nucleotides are TGTGCCAGCAGCTTCGGTGACTCATACACCGGGGAGCTGTTTTTT.

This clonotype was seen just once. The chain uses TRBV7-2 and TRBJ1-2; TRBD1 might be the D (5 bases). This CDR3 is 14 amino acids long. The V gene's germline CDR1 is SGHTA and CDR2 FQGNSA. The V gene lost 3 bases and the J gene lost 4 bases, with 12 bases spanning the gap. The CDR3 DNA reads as TGTGCCAGCAGCTTGGGGACTAGCGGCTATGGCTACACCTTC. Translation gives CASSLGTSGYGYTF.

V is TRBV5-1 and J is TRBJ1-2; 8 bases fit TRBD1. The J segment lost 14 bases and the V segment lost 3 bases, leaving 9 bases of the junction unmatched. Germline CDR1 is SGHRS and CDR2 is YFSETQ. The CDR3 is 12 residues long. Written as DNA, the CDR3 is TGCGCCAGCAGCTATTCCGGGACAGGTTTGACCTTC. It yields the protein CASSYSGTGLTF.

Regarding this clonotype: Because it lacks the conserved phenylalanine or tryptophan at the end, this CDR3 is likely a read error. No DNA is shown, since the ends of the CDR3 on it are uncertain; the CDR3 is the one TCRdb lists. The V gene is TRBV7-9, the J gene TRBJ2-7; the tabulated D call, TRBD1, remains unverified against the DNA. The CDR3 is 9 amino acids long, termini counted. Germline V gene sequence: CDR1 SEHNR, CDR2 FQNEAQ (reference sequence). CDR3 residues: CASSLGRGT.

The CDR3 region is CAISELGQGQEKLYF. In DNA form, the CDR3 reads TGTGCCATCAGTGAGTTGGGGCAGGGCCAAGAAAAACTGTACTTC. The rearrangement uses TRBV10-3 and TRBJ2-5; the D gene is possibly TRBD1 (5 bases). The V gene's germline CDR1 is ENHRY and CDR2 SYGVKD. V was clipped by 1 base and J by 13 bases, with 22 bases between them. The CDR3 is 15 residues long.

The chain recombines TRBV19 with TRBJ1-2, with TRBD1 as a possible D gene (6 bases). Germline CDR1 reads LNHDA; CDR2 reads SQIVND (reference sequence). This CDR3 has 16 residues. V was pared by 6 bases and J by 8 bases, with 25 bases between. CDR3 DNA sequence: TGTGCCAGTAGGCACGACAGCCCGTTGACAGGAGACGGCTACACCTTC. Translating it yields CASRHDSPLTGDGYTF.

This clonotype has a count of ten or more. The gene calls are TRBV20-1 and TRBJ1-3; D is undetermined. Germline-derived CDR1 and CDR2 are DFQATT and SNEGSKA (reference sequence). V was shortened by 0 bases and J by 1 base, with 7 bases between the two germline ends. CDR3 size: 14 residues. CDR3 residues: CSARDRFSGNTIYF. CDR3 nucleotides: TGCAGTGCTAGAGATCGGTTTTCTGGAAACACCATATATTTT.

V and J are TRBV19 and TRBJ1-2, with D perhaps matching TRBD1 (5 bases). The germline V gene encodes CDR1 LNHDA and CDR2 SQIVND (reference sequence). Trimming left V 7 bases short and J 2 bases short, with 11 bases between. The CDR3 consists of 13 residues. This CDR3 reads CASTNWGNYGYTF. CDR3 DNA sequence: TGTGCCAGTACCAATTGGGGGAACTATGGCTACACCTTC.

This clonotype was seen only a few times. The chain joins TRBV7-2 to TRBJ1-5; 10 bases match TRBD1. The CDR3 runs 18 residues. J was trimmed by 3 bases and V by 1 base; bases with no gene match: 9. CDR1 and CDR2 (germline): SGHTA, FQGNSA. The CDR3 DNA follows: TGTGCCAGCAGCTTAGAGAGACTCGGGACAGGGGCCAATCAGCCCCAGCATTTT. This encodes CASSLERLGTGANQPQHF.

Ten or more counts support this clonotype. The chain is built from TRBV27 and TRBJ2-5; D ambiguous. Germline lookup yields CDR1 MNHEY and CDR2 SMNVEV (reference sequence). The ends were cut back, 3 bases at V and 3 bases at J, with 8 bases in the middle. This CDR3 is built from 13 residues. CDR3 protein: CASSFGQEETQYF. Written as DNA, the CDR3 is TGTGCCAGCAGTTTCGGTCAGGAAGAGACCCAGTACTTC.

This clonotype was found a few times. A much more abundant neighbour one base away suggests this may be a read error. The DNA for the CDR3 is TGTGCCAGCAGCCAGAATGGACTGGTGAACACTGAAGCTTTCTTT. Translated: CASSQNGLVNTEAFF. The V and J genes are TRBV3-1 and TRBJ1-1; D is undetermined. Per the germline V gene, CDR1 is LGHDT and CDR2 is YNNKEL (reference sequence). V lost 3 bases and J lost 0, with 11 bases in between. This CDR3 spans 15 amino acids.

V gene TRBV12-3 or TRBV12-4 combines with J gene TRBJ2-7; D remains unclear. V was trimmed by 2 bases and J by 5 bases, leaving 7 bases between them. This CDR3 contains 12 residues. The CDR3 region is CASSLISNEQYF. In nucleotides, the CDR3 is TGTGCCAGCAGTTTAATTTCGAACGAGCAGTACTTC.

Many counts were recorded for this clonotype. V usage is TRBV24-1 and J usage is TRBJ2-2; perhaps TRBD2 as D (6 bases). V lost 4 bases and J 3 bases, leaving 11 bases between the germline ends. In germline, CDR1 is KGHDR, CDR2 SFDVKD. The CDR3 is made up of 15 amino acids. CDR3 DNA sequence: TGTGCCACCAGTGACGCGGGAAGGGACACCGGGGAGCTGTTTTTT. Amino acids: CATSDAGRDTGELFF.

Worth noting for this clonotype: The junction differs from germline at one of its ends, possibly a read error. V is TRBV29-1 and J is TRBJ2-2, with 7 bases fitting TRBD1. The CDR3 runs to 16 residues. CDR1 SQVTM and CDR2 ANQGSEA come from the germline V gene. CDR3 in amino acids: CSVEDGDSTNTGELSW. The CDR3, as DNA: TGCAGCGTTGAAGATGGGGACAGTACGAACACCGGGGAGCTGTCTTGG.

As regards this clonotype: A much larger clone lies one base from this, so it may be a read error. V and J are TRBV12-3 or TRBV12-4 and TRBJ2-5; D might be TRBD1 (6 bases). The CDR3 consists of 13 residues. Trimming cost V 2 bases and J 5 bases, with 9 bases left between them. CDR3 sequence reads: CASSLNRAETQYF. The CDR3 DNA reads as TGTGCCAGCAGTTTAAACAGGGCGGAGACCCAGTACTTC.

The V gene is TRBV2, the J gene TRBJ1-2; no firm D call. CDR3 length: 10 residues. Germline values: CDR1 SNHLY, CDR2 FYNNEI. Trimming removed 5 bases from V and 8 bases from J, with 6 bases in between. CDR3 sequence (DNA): TGTGCCAGCAGTAGCCAGGGCTACACCTTC. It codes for CASSSQGYTF. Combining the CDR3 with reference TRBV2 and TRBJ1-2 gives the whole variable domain EPEVTQTPSHQVTQMGQEVILRCVPISNHLYFYWYRQILGQKVEFLVSFYNNEISEKSEIFDDQFSVERPDGSNFTLKIRSTKLEDSAMYFCASSSQGYTFGSGTRLTVV.

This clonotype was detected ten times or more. CDR3 sequence reads: CASSQEGSTEAFF. The CDR3 DNA reads as TGCGCCAGCAGCCAAGAAGGAAGTACTGAAGCTTTCTTT. This rearrangement joins TRBV4-1 to TRBJ1-1; no definite D call. V shed 0 bases and J shed 5 bases, with 7 bases lying between them. Germline CDR1 is MGHRA and CDR2 is YSYEKL. This CDR3 has 13 residues.

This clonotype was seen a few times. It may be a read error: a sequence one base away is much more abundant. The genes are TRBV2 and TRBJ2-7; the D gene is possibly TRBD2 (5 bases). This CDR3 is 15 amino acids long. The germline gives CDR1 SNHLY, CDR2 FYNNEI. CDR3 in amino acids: CASSETDLFSYEQCF. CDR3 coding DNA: TGTGCCAGCAGTGAAACGGACTTGTTCTCCTACGAGCAGTGCTTC.

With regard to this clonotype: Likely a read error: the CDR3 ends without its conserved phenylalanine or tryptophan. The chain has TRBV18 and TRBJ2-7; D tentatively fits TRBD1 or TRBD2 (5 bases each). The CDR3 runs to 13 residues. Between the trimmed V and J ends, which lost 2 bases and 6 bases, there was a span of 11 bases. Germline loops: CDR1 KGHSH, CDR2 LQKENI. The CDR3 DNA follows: TGTGCCAGCTCACCATCGGCCGGGGCCGAGCAGTACCTC. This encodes CASSPSAGAEQYL.

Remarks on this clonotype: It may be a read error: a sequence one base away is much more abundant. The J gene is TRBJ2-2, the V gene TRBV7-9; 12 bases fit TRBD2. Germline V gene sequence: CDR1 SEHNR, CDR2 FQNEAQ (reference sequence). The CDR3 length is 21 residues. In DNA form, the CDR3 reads TGTGCCAGCAGCCCTAGGGTTTTGACTAGCGGGAGATCGAAGAACACCGGGGATCTGTTTTTT. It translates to CASSPRVLTSGRSKNTGDLFF. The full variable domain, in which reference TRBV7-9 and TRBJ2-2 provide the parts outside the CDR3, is DTGVSQNPRHKITKRGQNVTFRCDPISEHNRLYWYRQTLGQGPEFLTYFQNEAQLEKSRLLSDRFSAERPKGSFSTLEIQRTEQGDSAMYLCASSPRVLTSGRSKNTGDLFFGEGSRLTVL.

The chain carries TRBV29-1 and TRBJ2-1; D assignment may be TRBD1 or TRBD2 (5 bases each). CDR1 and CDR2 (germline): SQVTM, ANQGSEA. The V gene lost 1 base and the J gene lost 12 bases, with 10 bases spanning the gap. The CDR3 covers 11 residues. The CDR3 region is CSVEGRQGQFF. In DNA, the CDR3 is TGCAGCGTTGAAGGGAGGCAGGGGCAGTTCTTC.

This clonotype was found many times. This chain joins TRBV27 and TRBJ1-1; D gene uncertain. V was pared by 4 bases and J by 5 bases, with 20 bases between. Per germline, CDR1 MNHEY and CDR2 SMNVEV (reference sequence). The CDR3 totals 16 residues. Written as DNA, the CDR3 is TGTGCCAGCAGTTCCGGGAACCCCGTGATTCGAACTGAAGCTTTCTTT. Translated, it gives CASSSGNPVIRTEAFF.

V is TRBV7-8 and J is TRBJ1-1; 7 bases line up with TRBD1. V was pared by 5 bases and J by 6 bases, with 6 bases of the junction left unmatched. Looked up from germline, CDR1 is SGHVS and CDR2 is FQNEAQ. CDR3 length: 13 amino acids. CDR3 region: CASSPPRGAEAFF. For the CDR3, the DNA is TGTGCCAGCAGCCCACCCAGGGGGGCTGAAGCTTTCTTT. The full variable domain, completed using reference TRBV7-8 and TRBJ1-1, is GAGVSQSPRYKVAKRGQDVALRCDPISGHVSLFWYQQALGQGPEFLTYFQNEAQLDKSGLPSDRFFAERPEGSVSTLKIQRTQQEDSAVYLCASSPPRGAEAFFGQGTRLTVV.

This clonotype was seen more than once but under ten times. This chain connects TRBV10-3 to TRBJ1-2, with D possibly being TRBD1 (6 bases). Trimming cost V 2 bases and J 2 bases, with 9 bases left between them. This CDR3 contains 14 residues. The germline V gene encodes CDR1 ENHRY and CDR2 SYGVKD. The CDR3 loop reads CAISESQGNYGYTF. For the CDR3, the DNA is TGTGCCATCAGTGAGAGTCAGGGGAACTATGGCTACACCTTC.